The 24 T cell receptor beta chains given below trace back to one sample, sequenced in a study of identical twins. TCRdb independently ran MiXCR on the 5' RACE reads; one entry per CDR3 protein. There are about 700,000 distinct CDR3 sequences in the sample; 8.5% to 9% occur only once, and approximately 0.89% lies in the top ten. The same sample was also studied in work on yellow fever vaccine responses in identical twins.

Sequencing was done on a sample of PBMCs. Receptors originate from a woman aged 18-30 years in good health.

This clonotype has just one count. A much more abundant neighbour one base away suggests this may be a read error. In nucleotides, the CDR3 is TGTGCCAGAAGTCGAGCTTCGACAGATTCCTGGGGGTACGAGCAGTACTTC. Encoded protein: CARSRASTDSWGYEQYF. The chain joins TRBV12-3 or TRBV12-4 to TRBJ2-7, with D perhaps given as TRBD1 or TRBD2 (5 bases each). The ends were cut back, 9 bases at V and 4 bases at J, with 28 bases in the middle. The length of the CDR3 is 17 residues.

V usage is TRBV28 and J usage is TRBJ2-3; D might be TRBD2 (5 bases). V gave up 8 bases and J gave up 4 bases, with 13 bases separating them. This CDR3 region has 13 residues. Germline V gene lookup returns CDR1 MDHEN and CDR2 SYDVKM. The CDR3 bases are TGTGCCAGCGGCCGTGGGAGTGCAGATACGCAGTATTTT. Translated: CASGRGSADTQYF.

This clonotype was seen a handful of times. The rearrangement links TRBV18 to TRBJ2-7; 9 bases fit TRBD2. The CDR3 has 15 residues. Trimming at V came to 3 bases and at J to 2 bases, leaving 5 bases not matched to a gene. Germline V gene sequence: CDR1 KGHSH, CDR2 LQKENI. The CDR3 DNA follows: TGTGCCAGCTCACCTAGGGCGGGAGGGCCCTACGAGCAGTACTTC. Its translation: CASSPRAGGPYEQYF.

This clonotype was counted at least ten times. This chain links TRBV4-3 with TRBJ2-1; tentatively, D is TRBD2 (6 bases). The V gene lost 1 base and the J gene lost 4 bases, with 17 bases spanning the gap. CDR3 length equals 17 residues. CDR1 and CDR2 from the germline V gene are LGHNA and YSLEER. CDR3 amino acids: CASSQAELAPSYNEQFF. CDR3 bases: TGCGCCAGCAGCCAAGCTGAACTAGCACCTTCATACAATGAGCAGTTCTTC.

This clonotype has a handful of counts. V is TRBV11-2 and J is TRBJ2-1, with 9 bases matching TRBD2. With 1 base clipped from V and 5 bases from J, the junction kept 3 bases outside the gene matches. The CDR3 covers 15 residues. Germline loops: CDR1 SGHAT, CDR2 FQNNGV. The chain's CDR3 is CASSLGTSVDNEQFF. CDR3 sequence (DNA): TGTGCCAGCAGCTTAGGGACTAGCGTAGACAATGAGCAGTTCTTC.

This sequence joins TRBV12-3 or TRBV12-4 and TRBJ2-5, with D possibly being TRBD2 (5 bases). V was pared by 2 bases and J by 5 bases, with 15 bases between. This CDR3 is 15 amino acids long. Written as DNA, the CDR3 is TGTGCCAGCAGTTTATCGGGGTCGGGGTTTGAGACCCAGTACTTC. This sequence encodes CASSLSGSGFETQYF.

Regarding this clonotype: At one boundary the junction diverges from the germline segment, which might be a read error. The chain couples TRBV29-1 to TRBJ2-3; D gene uncertain. Per germline, CDR1 SQVTM and CDR2 ANQGSEA. The CDR3 runs 9 residues. CDR3 protein: CSVDPSLNF. For the CDR3, the DNA is TGCAGCGTTGATCCCTCCTTAAATTTT.

The V call is TRBV3-1, the J call TRBJ2-5, with 8 bases lining up with TRBD1. The germline V gene encodes CDR1 LGHDT and CDR2 YNNKEL (reference sequence). The CDR3 is 14 residues long. V shed 4 bases and J 9 bases; nucleotides not matched to a gene: 10. CDR3 coding DNA: TGTGCCAGCAGCCCCTCCAGGGGGCGCGGGTCCCAGTACTTC. Protein product: CASSPSRGRGSQYF.

This clonotype was counted many times. V gene TRBV7-2 combines with J gene TRBJ2-7, with a possible D match to TRBD2 (7 bases). Trimming removed 5 bases at V and 5 bases at J, with 19 bases between. CDR1 SGHTA and CDR2 FQGNSA come from the germline V gene. The CDR3 loop spans 15 amino acids. The CDR3 sequence: CASSIDRGRENEQYF. CDR3 sequence (DNA): TGTGCCAGCAGCATCGACCGGGGGCGGGAGAACGAGCAGTACTTC.

The chain combines TRBV20-1 with TRBJ1-1; no firm D call. Germline V gene data show CDR1 as DFQATT and CDR2 as SNEGSKA (reference sequence). The CDR3 has 13 amino acids. The V end lost 0 bases, the J end lost 0 bases, and 5 bases lay between the germline ends. CDR3 nucleotide sequence: TGCAGTGCTAGAGACGCCCTGAACACTGAAGCTTTCTTT. Translated, it gives CSARDALNTEAFF.

This chain links TRBV5-1 with TRBJ2-7; 11 nucleotides align to TRBD2. Trimming cost V 1 base and J 4 bases; bases outside gene matches: 4. The CDR3 consists of 15 residues. The V gene's germline CDR1 is SGHRS and CDR2 YFSETQ. CDR3 bases: TGCGCCAGCAGCTTGACTAGCGGGGGTTTTTACGAGCAGTACTTC. The encoded protein is CASSLTSGGFYEQYF.

This clonotype was seen only a few times. The chain employs TRBV11-3 and TRBJ2-4, with 8 positions matching TRBD2. The CDR3 is made up of 17 amino acids. Unmatched junction bases numbered 12, after V lost 7 bases and J lost 1 base. From germline, CDR1 is SGHNT and CDR2 YENEEA. The CDR3 here is CASIQRERGWAKNIQYF. As DNA, the CDR3 is TGTGCCAGCATACAGCGGGAGAGGGGTTGGGCCAAAAACATTCAGTACTTC. The complete variable domain, with remaining parts taken from reference TRBV11-3 and TRBJ2-4, reads EAGVVQSPRYKIIEKKQPVAFWCNPISGHNTLYWYLQNLGQGPELLIRYENEEAVDDSQLPKDRFSAERLKGVDSTLKIQPAELGDSAVYLCASIQRERGWAKNIQYFGAGTRLSVL.

The sample holds a few counts of this clonotype. The J gene is TRBJ2-2, the V gene TRBV10-3; 7 bases map to TRBD1. V shed 4 bases, J shed 2 bases, and the junction held 4 bases outside the gene matches. CDR1 is ENHRY, CDR2 SYGVKD, per germline. The CDR3 is 15 residues long. In nucleotides, the CDR3 is TGTGCCATCAGTGGACGACAGGGAAACACCGGGGAGCTGTTTTTT. This codes for CAISGRQGNTGELFF.

This clonotype was detected a few times. The rearrangement links TRBV7-9 to TRBJ2-1; 14 bases fit TRBD2. There are 15 residues in the CDR3. The V gene's germline CDR1 is SEHNR and CDR2 FQNEAQ (reference sequence). Trimming cost V 9 bases and J 8 bases; bases outside gene matches: 9. In DNA, the CDR3 is TGTGCCAGGGAACCGGGACTAGCGGGAGTGGATGAGCAGTTCTTC. This codes for CAREPGLAGVDEQFF.

This chain connects TRBV7-9 to TRBJ2-3, with 9 positions matching TRBD2. CDR1 is SEHNR and CDR2 is FQNEAQ in the germline V gene (reference sequence). The CDR3 runs 17 residues. After removal of 5 bases from V and 4 bases from J, the junction contained 13 bases not matched to a gene. In DNA form, the CDR3 reads TGTGCCAGCAGCCGGGCTGGTGCTAGCGGGATCCCAGATACGCAGTATTTT. As protein: CASSRAGASGIPDTQYF.

At least ten counts were recorded for this clonotype. The chain carries TRBV20-1 and TRBJ2-1, with D possibly matching TRBD2 (5 bases). Germline CDR1 is DFQATT and CDR2 is SNEGSKA (reference sequence). Deletions cut 1 base from V and 4 bases from J, with 14 bases between. CDR3 length: 15 amino acids. The CDR3 DNA follows: TGCAGTGCTAGAGTCCAAGAAGCGGAGTACAATGAGCAGTTCTTC. It yields the protein CSARVQEAEYNEQFF.

The chain carries TRBV7-9 and TRBJ2-5; D unclear. This CDR3 has 13 residues. The V end lost 5 bases, the J end lost 2 bases, and 9 bases lay between the germline ends. The V gene's germline CDR1 is SEHNR and CDR2 FQNEAQ (reference sequence). The CDR3 region is CASSTRPQETQYF. The DNA for the CDR3 is TGTGCCAGCAGCACCCGACCGCAAGAGACCCAGTACTTC.

This chain uses TRBV20-1 with TRBJ1-2; D gene ambiguous. Germline CDR1 reads DFQATT; CDR2 reads SNEGSKA (reference sequence). This CDR3 is built from 14 residues. V was clipped by 3 bases and J by 4 bases, with 15 bases between them. The CDR3 sequence is CSARDAIGPYGYTF. Here the CDR3 DNA reads TGCAGTGCTAGGGACGCTATAGGCCCCTATGGCTACACCTTC.

The V gene is TRBV7-9, the J gene TRBJ2-5; the match to TRBD2 covers 13 bases. CDR1 SEHNR and CDR2 FQNEAQ come from the germline V gene (reference sequence). Losses at the gene ends were 8 bases for V and 5 bases for J; bases not matched to a gene: 14. The CDR3 is 17 residues long. CDR3 in DNA: TGTGCCAGCGACCCCACAGGACTAGCGGGAGTGGGGGAGACCCAGTACTTC. This codes for CASDPTGLAGVGETQYF.

In its sample, this clonotype was seen many times. This sequence joins TRBV12-3 or TRBV12-4 and TRBJ1-5; D is unresolved. The CDR3 is made up of 11 amino acids. The V end lost 3 bases, the J end lost 6 bases, and 3 bases lay between the germline ends. The CDR3 here is CASSFGQPQHF. The CDR3 DNA sequence: TGTGCCAGCAGTTTTGGTCAGCCCCAGCATTTT.

Ten or more counts support this clonotype. The V and J genes are TRBV5-1 and TRBJ2-7; a weak D match, TRBD1 (7 bases). Trimming took off 1 base at V and 7 bases at J, with 12 bases between the two ends. The CDR3 totals 13 residues. In germline, CDR1 is SGHRS, CDR2 YFSETQ. CDR3 nucleotides: TGCGCCAGCAGCTTGCAGGGGGAGGAGGAGCAGTACTTC. Translation: CASSLQGEEEQYF.

This clonotype was counted at least ten times. The V gene is TRBV7-9, the J gene TRBJ1-1; no definite D call. The CDR3 runs 14 residues. Germline CDR1 is SEHNR and CDR2 is FQNEAQ (reference sequence). V gave up 5 bases and J gave up 1 base, with 11 bases separating them. This chain's CDR3 is CASSPRLGNTEAFF. The DNA of the CDR3 is TGTGCCAGCAGCCCCCGACTGGGGAACACTGAAGCTTTCTTT.

This chain connects TRBV2 to TRBJ1-6; D gene unclear. From germline, CDR1 is SNHLY and CDR2 FYNNEI. CDR3 length: 12 amino acids. V was pared by 2 bases and J by 13 bases, with 9 bases between. The chain's CDR3 is CASSEMGPPLHF. The CDR3 nucleotides are TGTGCCAGCAGTGAAATGGGTCCCCCCCTCCACTTT. The complete variable domain, with remaining parts taken from reference TRBV2 and TRBJ1-6, reads EPEVTQTPSHQVTQMGQEVILRCVPISNHLYFYWYRQILGQKVEFLVSFYNNEISEKSEIFDDQFSVERPDGSNFTLKIRSTKLEDSAMYFCASSEMGPPLHFGNGTRLTVT.

The CDR3 loop is CATSGRQGSGTEAFF. For the CDR3, the DNA is TGTGCCACCAGTGGGAGACAGGGGTCTGGCACTGAAGCTTTCTTT. The chain is built from TRBV24-1 and TRBJ1-1; 8 bases agree with TRBD1. Germline V gives CDR1 KGHDR, CDR2 SFDVKD. This CDR3 spans 15 amino acids. J gave up 4 bases and V 5 bases, and 8 bases lay outside the gene matches.